The 16 T cell receptor beta chains listed next were all sequenced from one sample in a study of cytomegalovirus exposure and HLA in healthy donors. The PCR ran on 60 Vbeta and 13 Jbeta primers. The table came from immunoSEQ multiplex PCR; TCRdb's copy has only in-frame clones and leaves some out. The sample records more than 130,000 clones, about four fifths being singletons. Input material: PBMCs. The receptors were sampled from a man younger than 45 in good health and CMV-seronegative.

The CDR3 spells CASSALRLAGTDTQYF. The CDR3 DNA sequence: TGTGCCAGCAGCGCCCTTAGACTAGCCGGCACAGATACGCAGTATTTT. The V gene is TRBV9, the J gene TRBJ2-3; 7 nucleotides align to TRBD2. The length of the CDR3 is 16 residues. Trimming at V came to 3 bases and at J to 1 base, leaving 8 bases not matched to a gene. In germline, CDR1 is SGDLS, CDR2 YYNGEE.

V and J are TRBV11-3 and TRBJ1-2, with a possible D match to TRBD1 (6 bases). Trimming removed 0 bases at V and 2 bases at J, with 13 bases between. There are 16 residues in the CDR3. Germline-derived CDR1 and CDR2 are SGHNT and YENEEA. In nucleotides, the CDR3 is TGTGCCAGCAGCTTAGAGACCACAGGGAACAACTATGGCTACACCTTC. Protein sequence: CASSLETTGNNYGYTF.

This sequence joins TRBV5-1 and TRBJ2-7; TRBD2 agrees at 9 bases. The CDR3 contains 18 residues. J gave up 2 bases and V 3 bases, and 15 bases lay outside the gene matches. Per the germline V gene, CDR1 is SGHRS and CDR2 is YFSETQ. The CDR3 DNA follows: TGCGCCAGCAGCTCACTACCGGGGAGCGGGGGGCCAACCTACGAGCAGTACTTC. Residues: CASSSLPGSGGPTYEQYF. The full variable domain, in which reference TRBV5-1 and TRBJ2-7 provide the parts outside the CDR3, is KAGVTQTPRYLIKTRGQQVTLSCSPISGHRSVSWYQQTPGQGLQFLFEYFSETQRNKGNFPGRFSGRQFSNSRSEMNVSTLELGDSALYLCASSSLPGSGGPTYEQYFGPGTRLTVT.

The chain uses TRBV21-1 and TRBJ2-7; the table gives TRBD1 as D, unverified against the DNA. TRBV21-1 is a listed pseudogene. The CDR3 extends over 21 amino acids. CDR3 residues: CASSKGGPGQKASFGLSEQYF. CDR3 bases: TGTGCCAGCAGCAAAGGGGGACCGGGACAGAAAGCTTCATTCGGGTTGAGCGAGCAGTACTTC.

This clone occurred a few times. The V call is TRBV5-1, the J call TRBJ2-1; 14 nucleotides agree with TRBD2. Germline CDR1 reads SGHRS; CDR2 reads YFSETQ. The V segment lost 4 bases and the J segment 0 bases; nucleotides outside the gene matches: 12. This CDR3 has 20 residues. The CDR3 protein is CASSDPGLAGVSHSYNEQFF. For the CDR3, the DNA is TGCGCCAGCAGCGACCCGGGACTAGCGGGAGTAAGCCACTCCTACAATGAGCAGTTCTTC.

The chain uses TRBV6-5 and TRBJ1-6; possibly TRBD1 for D (6 bases). Germline CDR1 is MNHEY and CDR2 is SVGAGI. V dropped 4 bases and J dropped 7 bases, with 14 bases sitting between them. This CDR3 is 15 amino acids long. For the CDR3, the DNA is TGTGCCAGCAGTTTGCAGGGGTATAAGAATTCACCCCTCCACTTT. Its protein product is CASSLQGYKNSPLHF.

The V call is TRBV7-9, the J call TRBJ1-4; possible D gene TRBD1, 5 bases. The V end was cut by 5 bases, the J end by 2 bases, with 12 bases between. Germline CDR1 and CDR2: SEHNR and FQNEAQ (reference sequence). The CDR3 consists of 15 residues. The CDR3 DNA reads TGTGCCAGCAGCCCGTTATGGGGCACTAATGAAAAACTGTTTTTT. Protein sequence: CASSPLWGTNEKLFF.

The chain uses TRBV28 and TRBJ2-7; 7 positions agree with TRBD2. Trimming at V came to 2 bases and at J to 4 bases, leaving 2 bases not matched to a gene. Germline V gene sequence: CDR1 MDHEN, CDR2 SYDVKM. The CDR3 runs to 13 residues. CDR3 nucleotide sequence: TGTGCCAGCAGTTTAGGGGGGGGGTACGAGCAGTACTTC. It is translated as CASSLGGGYEQYF.

DNA for the CDR3: TGTGCCAGCAGTTGGACAGACAATGAGCAGTTCTTC. Its translation is CASSWTDNEQFF. This sequence joins TRBV27 and TRBJ2-1, with D perhaps matching TRBD1 (6 bases). The V end lost 4 bases, the J end lost 5 bases, and 6 bases lay between the germline ends. This CDR3 spans 12 amino acids. The germline V gene has CDR1 MNHEY and CDR2 SMNVEV (reference sequence).

J is TRBJ1-5 and V is TRBV11-2, with 9 bases aligning to TRBD1. The V gene's germline CDR1 is SGHAT and CDR2 FQNNGV. The CDR3 contains 15 residues. The V gene end was trimmed by 5 bases and the J gene end by 4 bases; junction bases not matched to a gene: 6. The CDR3 bases are TGTGCCAGCAGCGTAGGGACAGGGACAAATCAGCCCCAGCATTTT. Translated: CASSVGTGTNQPQHF.

This chain joins TRBV9 and TRBJ2-1; TRBD2 aligns across 9 bases. Germline assignment: CDR1 SGDLS and CDR2 YYNGEE. Trimming took 1 base from V and 4 from J; bases not matched to a gene: 12. The CDR3 is 18 residues long. The CDR3 loop reads CASSVMGSGSLLYNEQFF. CDR3 bases: TGTGCCAGCAGCGTAATGGGTAGCGGGAGTTTATTGTACAATGAGCAGTTCTTC.

The genes are TRBV6-5 and TRBJ2-7; D is possibly TRBD1 (6 bases). Trimming shortened V by 7 bases and J by 2 bases, and 12 bases separated the two germline ends. The CDR3 spans 13 residues. The germline V gene encodes CDR1 MNHEY and CDR2 SVGAGI. CDR3 bases: TGTGCCAGCATTAAACAGGGAACCTACGAGCAGTACTTC. As protein: CASIKQGTYEQYF.

The V gene is TRBV18, the J gene TRBJ1-3, with D perhaps matching TRBD1 (5 bases). Germline loops: CDR1 KGHSH, CDR2 LQKENI. CDR3 length: 16 residues. Trimming cost V 3 bases and J 2 bases, with 14 bases left between them. CDR3 nucleotide sequence: TGTGCCAGCTCACCCACAGGCCTAGGTGCTGGAAACACCATATATTTT. This gives the protein CASSPTGLGAGNTIYF.

This chain joins TRBV6-5 and TRBJ2-1; 9 bases fit TRBD2. V was pared by 2 bases and J by 1 base, with 3 bases of the junction left unmatched. Looked up from germline, CDR1 is MNHEY and CDR2 is SVGAGI. The CDR3 has 16 residues. In DNA, the CDR3 is TGTGCCAGCAGTTACACAAGCGGGGGGTCCTACAATGAGCAGTTCTTC. Its protein product is CASSYTSGGSYNEQFF.

This chain joins TRBV5-4 and TRBJ2-3; D perhaps matches TRBD1 (5 bases). Germline V lookup: CDR1 SGHNT, CDR2 YYREEE (reference sequence). The CDR3 extends over 15 amino acids. V was trimmed by 0 bases and J by 1 base, leaving 9 bases between them. The DNA for the CDR3 is TGTGCCAGCAGCTTGGCCTTAGGGGGCACAGATACGCAGTATTTT. Translation gives CASSLALGGTDTQYF. The full variable domain, completed using reference TRBV5-4 and TRBJ2-3, is ETGVTQSPTHLIKTRGQQVTLRCSSQSGHNTVSWYQQALGQGPQFIFQYYREEENGRGNFPPRFSGLQFPNYSSELNVNALELDDSALYLCASSLALGGTDTQYFGPGTRLTVL.

The chain uses TRBV9 and TRBJ2-1; tentative D call: TRBD2 (6 bases). The V and J ends lost 2 bases and 12 bases respectively, with 21 bases between them. This CDR3 comprises 15 residues. CDR1 is SGDLS, CDR2 YYNGEE, per germline. The CDR3 loop reads CASSVVDQGGMAQFF. DNA of the CDR3: TGTGCCAGCAGCGTTGTTGATCAGGGAGGTATGGCGCAGTTCTTC.